The 23 T cell receptor beta chains listed next were all sequenced from one sample in a study of blood T cell repertoires in COVID-19. Here immunoSEQ multiplex PCR was the method, and the copy in TCRdb shows in-frame clones only, minus some. The table records approximately 130,000 clones, 88% of them present only once. Material for sequencing was peripheral blood. These receptor sequences come from a man in his forties or fifties with acute or convalescent COVID-19.

In DNA form, the CDR3 reads TGTGCCAGCAGCTTAGTGCAGGGGGCAAAGACCCAGTACTTC. Amino acid sequence: CASSLVQGAKTQYF. The chain uses TRBV11-2 and TRBJ2-5, with TRBD1 matching 8 bases. Germline CDR1 is SGHAT and CDR2 is FQNNGV. V shed 1 base and J 6 bases; nucleotides not matched to a gene: 4. There are 14 residues in the CDR3.

The chain has TRBV7-9 and TRBJ2-7; 10 bases fit TRBD1. V lost 1 base to trimming and J lost 6 bases; unmatched junction nucleotides: 6. This CDR3 has 15 residues. The germline V gene encodes CDR1 SEHNR and CDR2 FQNEAQ (reference sequence). The CDR3 DNA follows: TGTGCCAGCAGCTTAGTCGGGACAGGGGCGGTCGAGCAGTACTTC. Its protein is CASSLVGTGAVEQYF.

The V call is TRBV27, the J call TRBJ2-3, with 7 nucleotides matching TRBD2. The length of the CDR3 is 14 residues. Germline values: CDR1 MNHEY, CDR2 SMNVEV (reference sequence). V shed 4 bases, J shed 4 bases, and the junction held 5 bases outside the gene matches. In DNA, the CDR3 is TGTGCCAGCAGTTGGGCGGGAGTAGCAGATACGCAGTATTTT. Translation: CASSWAGVADTQYF.

The chain combines TRBV19 with TRBJ2-3, with 7 bases aligning to TRBD1. V gave up 8 bases and J gave up 0 bases; unmatched junction bases: 11. The CDR3 covers 16 residues. Germline loops: CDR1 LNHDA, CDR2 SQIVND (reference sequence). As DNA, the CDR3 is TGTGCCAGTTCCCTCGGGGACAGCATCAGCACAGATACGCAGTATTTT. Translated: CASSLGDSISTDTQYF.

The J gene is TRBJ2-3, the V gene TRBV24-1; TRBD1 agrees at 9 bases. This CDR3 spans 18 amino acids. Germline V gene data show CDR1 as KGHDR and CDR2 as SFDVKD. V was pared by 2 bases and J by 2 bases, with 10 bases of the junction left unmatched. The CDR3 region is CATSDSTTGGAITDTQYF. The CDR3 DNA follows: TGTGCCACCAGTGATTCCACTACAGGGGGCGCCATCACAGATACGCAGTATTTT.

The gene calls are TRBV27 and TRBJ1-3; 7 nucleotides agree with TRBD1. The J segment lost 0 bases and the V segment lost 7 bases, leaving 12 bases of the junction unmatched. The CDR3 is 17 amino acids. CDR1 is MNHEY, CDR2 SMNVEV, per germline (reference sequence). The CDR3 spells CASTPHRDSISGNTIYF. CDR3 DNA sequence: TGTGCCAGCACCCCCCACCGGGACAGCATCTCTGGAAACACCATATATTTT.

The chain has TRBV5-1 and TRBJ2-5; a possible D gene is TRBD1 (6 bases). Looked up from germline, CDR1 is SGHRS and CDR2 is YFSETQ. V lost 5 bases and J lost 1, with 6 bases in between. The CDR3 totals 12 residues. The CDR3 sequence: CASRDSQETQYF. CDR3 nucleotide sequence: TGCGCCAGCAGGGACAGCCAAGAGACCCAGTACTTC.

The chain employs TRBV7-7 and TRBJ2-1; unclear D gene. The germline V gene encodes CDR1 SSHAT and CDR2 FNYEAQ (reference sequence). The CDR3 runs to 14 residues. The V end lost 5 bases, the J end lost 1 base, and 9 bases lay between the germline ends. The CDR3 sequence: CASSQQVSYNEQFF. For the CDR3, the DNA is TGTGCCAGCAGCCAACAAGTTTCCTACAATGAGCAGTTCTTC.

This chain links TRBV5-4 with TRBJ1-1, with a tentative D call TRBD1 (6 bases). The CDR3 spans 14 residues. The germline gives CDR1 SGHNT, CDR2 YYREEE (reference sequence). The germline V and J ends were trimmed by 5 bases and 2 bases, with 13 bases remaining between them. CDR3 region: CASSSQGVNTEAFF. CDR3 in DNA: TGTGCCAGCAGTTCACAGGGCGTAAACACTGAAGCTTTCTTT.

V is TRBV6-5 and J is TRBJ1-5; 7 nucleotides align to TRBD1. CDR1 is MNHEY and CDR2 is SVGAGI in the germline V gene. J was trimmed by 2 bases and V by 5 bases; bases with no gene match: 6. CDR3 length equals 15 residues. This chain's CDR3 is CASSPWTGRNQPQHF. For the CDR3, the DNA is TGTGCCAGCAGTCCTTGGACAGGACGCAATCAGCCCCAGCATTTT.

The DNA for the CDR3 is TGTGCCAGCAGCTCCACCGGCGGGGGCTACACCTTC. It is translated as CASSSTGGGYTF. V gene TRBV9 combines with J gene TRBJ1-2; no clear D gene. Trimming cost V 4 bases and J 8 bases, with 12 bases left between them. The CDR3 runs to 12 residues. In germline, CDR1 is SGDLS, CDR2 YYNGEE.

This rearrangement joins TRBV9 to TRBJ1-2; no definite D call. V was shortened by 2 bases and J by 4 bases, with 12 bases between the two germline ends. The CDR3 runs 14 residues. The V gene's germline CDR1 is SGDLS and CDR2 YYNGEE. The CDR3 region is CASSVELLGYGYTF. DNA of the CDR3: TGTGCCAGCAGCGTCGAACTGCTAGGCTATGGCTACACCTTC.

As regards this clone: Its ends do not fully match the called genes, so a read error is possible. This chain connects TRBV3-1 (or the pseudogene TRBV3-2) to TRBJ2-5, with D possibly TRBD2 on 5 matching bases. The CDR3 is 11 residues long. CDR1 is LGHDT, CDR2 YNNKEL, per germline (reference sequence). CDR3: CVSSHGKTQYF. The CDR3 DNA is TGTGTCAGCAGCCACGGGAAGACCCAGTACTTC.

J is TRBJ1-2 and V is TRBV27; D is undetermined. The CDR3 covers 13 residues. V was clipped by 2 bases and J by 7 bases, with 11 bases between them. Germline V gene data show CDR1 as MNHEY and CDR2 as SMNVEV (reference sequence). This CDR3 is CASSLGGGLGYTF. In nucleotides, the CDR3 is TGTGCCAGCAGTTTAGGAGGAGGGCTTGGCTACACCTTC.

The V gene is TRBV19, the J gene TRBJ1-6, with TRBD1 matching over 7 bases. The CDR3 consists of 15 residues. The ends lost 7 bases at V and 10 bases at J; junction bases unmatched: 13. The germline V gene encodes CDR1 LNHDA and CDR2 SQIVND (reference sequence). CDR3 sequence (DNA): TGTGCCAGTACCACCGACAGGGCGGGGAGGTCACCCCTCCACTTT. Encoded protein: CASTTDRAGRSPLHF.

This chain uses TRBV4-1 with TRBJ2-7, with 12 bases matching TRBD2. CDR1 and CDR2 (germline): MGHRA, YSYEKL. The CDR3 runs to 17 residues. The V and J ends lost 1 base and 3 bases, in that order; junction bases with no gene match: 7. The CDR3 loop reads CASSQVGLAGGLYEQYF. For the CDR3, the DNA is TGCGCCAGCAGCCAAGTCGGGCTAGCGGGAGGGCTCTACGAGCAGTACTTC.

A few counts support this clone. This chain connects TRBV15 to TRBJ1-2, with D maybe TRBD1 (6 bases). The germline CDR1 and CDR2 sequences are LNHNV and YYDKDF (reference sequence). This CDR3 region has 16 residues. Trimming left V 5 bases short and J 4 bases short, with 20 bases between. As DNA, the CDR3 is TGTGCCACCAGCGAAGGCCTGGGGGCAGCCATCTATGGCTACACCTTC. Translating gives CATSEGLGAAIYGYTF.

The V and J genes are TRBV28 and TRBJ2-7; TRBD2 matches 7 bases. J lost 8 bases, V lost 4 bases, and 11 bases had no gene match. This CDR3 region has 14 residues. Germline CDR1 reads MDHEN; CDR2 reads SYDVKM. The CDR3 DNA sequence: TGTGCCAGCAGTTCCCGGGGGGACGGAGGCAAGCAGTACTTC. As protein: CASSSRGDGGKQYF.

This chain connects TRBV5-1 to TRBJ1-1, with a tentative D call TRBD1 (6 bases). V was clipped by 6 bases and J by 0 bases, with 15 bases between them. This CDR3 has 15 residues. CDR1 and CDR2 from the germline V gene are SGHRS and YFSETQ. CDR3 sequence (DNA): TGCGCCAGCACCAGCAACAGGGCCATGAACACTGAAGCTTTCTTT. Translated, it gives CASTSNRAMNTEAFF.

This chain uses TRBV11-2 with TRBJ2-3; possibly TRBD2 for D (6 bases). The CDR3 spans 16 residues. V lost 5 bases, J lost 2 bases, and 17 bases lay in between. Germline V gene sequence: CDR1 SGHAT, CDR2 FQNNGV. CDR3 nucleotide sequence: TGTGCCAGCAGCGTGGGGCTAGCGTCTCCCACAGATACGCAGTATTTT. This codes for CASSVGLASPTDTQYF.

The chain links TRBV27 to TRBJ2-2; TRBD2 might be the D (5 bases). The CDR3 is made up of 14 amino acids. Germline CDR1 reads MNHEY; CDR2 reads SMNVEV (reference sequence). The germline V and J ends were trimmed by 3 bases and 4 bases, with 9 bases remaining between them. The CDR3 nucleotides are TGTGCCAGCAGTTTGAGGGCGGGCACCGGGGAGCTGTTTTTT. This translates into CASSLRAGTGELFF.

This clone has more than one count but fewer than ten. V and J are TRBV24-1 and TRBJ1-6; no definite D call. CDR1 is KGHDR and CDR2 is SFDVKD in the germline V gene. The V gene lost 2 bases and the J gene lost 4 bases, with 14 bases spanning the gap. This CDR3 is 17 amino acids long. The CDR3 coding sequence is TGTGCCACCAGTGATTATATCAACTCGGGGTATAATTCACCCCTCCACTTT. It translates to CATSDYINSGYNSPLHF.

The chain combines TRBV11-2 with TRBJ1-5; no definite D call. Germline V gene data show CDR1 as SGHAT and CDR2 as FQNNGV. V lost 5 bases, J lost 3 bases, and 11 bases lay in between. The CDR3 contains 14 residues. CDR3 residues: CASSLGLYNQPQHF. CDR3 bases: TGTGCCAGCAGCCTCGGACTGTACAATCAGCCCCAGCATTTT.